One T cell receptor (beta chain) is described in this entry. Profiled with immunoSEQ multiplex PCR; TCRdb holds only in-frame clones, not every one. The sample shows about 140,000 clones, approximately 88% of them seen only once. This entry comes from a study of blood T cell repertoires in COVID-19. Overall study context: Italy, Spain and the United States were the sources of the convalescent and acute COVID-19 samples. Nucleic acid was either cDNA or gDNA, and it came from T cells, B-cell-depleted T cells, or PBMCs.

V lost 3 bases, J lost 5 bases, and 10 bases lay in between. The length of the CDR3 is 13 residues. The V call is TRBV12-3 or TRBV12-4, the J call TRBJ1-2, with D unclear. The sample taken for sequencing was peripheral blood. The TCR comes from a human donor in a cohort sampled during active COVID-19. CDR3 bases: TGTGCCAGCAGTTTTCAGTTCATGTATGGCTACACCTTC. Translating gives CASSFQFMYGYTF.